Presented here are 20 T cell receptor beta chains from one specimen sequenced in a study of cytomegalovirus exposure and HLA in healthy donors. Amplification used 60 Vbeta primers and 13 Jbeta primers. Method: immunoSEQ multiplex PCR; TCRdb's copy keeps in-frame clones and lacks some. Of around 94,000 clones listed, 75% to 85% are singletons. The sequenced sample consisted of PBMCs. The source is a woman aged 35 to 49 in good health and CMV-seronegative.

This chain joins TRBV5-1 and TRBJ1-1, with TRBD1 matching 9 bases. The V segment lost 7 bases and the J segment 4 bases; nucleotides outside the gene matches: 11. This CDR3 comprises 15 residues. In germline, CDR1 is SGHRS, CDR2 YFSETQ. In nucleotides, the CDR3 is TGCGCCAGCCGGGTGACAGGGGGGGAGAGCACTGAAGCTTTCTTT. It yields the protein CASRVTGGESTEAFF.

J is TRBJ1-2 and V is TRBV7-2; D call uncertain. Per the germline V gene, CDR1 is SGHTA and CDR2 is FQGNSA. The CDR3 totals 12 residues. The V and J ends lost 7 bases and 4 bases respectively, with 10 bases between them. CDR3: CASTRLAYGYTF. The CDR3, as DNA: TGTGCCAGCACCCGGTTAGCCTATGGCTACACCTTC.

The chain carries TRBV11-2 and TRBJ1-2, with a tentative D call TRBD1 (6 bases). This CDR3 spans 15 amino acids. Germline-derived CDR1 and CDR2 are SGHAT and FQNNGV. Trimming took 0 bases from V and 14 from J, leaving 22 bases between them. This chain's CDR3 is CASSLEAGGRARGTF. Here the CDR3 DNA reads TGTGCCAGCAGCTTAGAGGCGGGGGGCCGGGCCAGGGGAACCTTC. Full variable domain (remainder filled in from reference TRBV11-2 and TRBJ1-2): EAGVAQSPRYKIIEKRQSVAFWCNPISGHATLYWYQQILGQGPKLLIQFQNNGVVDDSQLPKDRFSAERLKGVDSTLKIQPAKLEDSAVYLCASSLEAGGRARGTFGSGTRLTVV.

This chain's CDR3 is CASSLEAETYNEQFF. The CDR3 DNA follows: TGTGCCAGCAGCTTGGAGGCGGAGACTTACAATGAGCAGTTCTTC. This chain connects TRBV5-5 to TRBJ2-1; D ambiguous. The CDR3 loop spans 15 amino acids. The V gene lost 0 bases and the J gene lost 4 bases, with 11 bases spanning the gap. From germline, CDR1 is SGHKS and CDR2 YYEKEE (reference sequence).

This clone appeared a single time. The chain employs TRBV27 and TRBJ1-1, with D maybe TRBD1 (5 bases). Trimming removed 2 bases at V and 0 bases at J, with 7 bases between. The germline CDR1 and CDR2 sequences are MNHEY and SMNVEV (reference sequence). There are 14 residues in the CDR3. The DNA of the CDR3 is TGTGCCAGCAGTTTACAGGGATTGAACACTGAAGCTTTCTTT. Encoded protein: CASSLQGLNTEAFF.

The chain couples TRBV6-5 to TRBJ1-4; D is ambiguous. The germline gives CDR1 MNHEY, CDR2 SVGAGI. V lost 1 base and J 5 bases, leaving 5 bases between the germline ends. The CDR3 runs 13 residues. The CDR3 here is CASSYFPNEKLFF. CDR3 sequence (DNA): TGTGCCAGCAGTTACTTCCCGAATGAAAAACTGTTTTTT.

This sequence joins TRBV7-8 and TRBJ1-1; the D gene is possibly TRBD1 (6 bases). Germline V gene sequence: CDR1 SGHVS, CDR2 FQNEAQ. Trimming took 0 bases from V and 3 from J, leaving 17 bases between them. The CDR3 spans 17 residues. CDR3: CASSLAPLGGRDTEAFF. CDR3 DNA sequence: TGTGCCAGCAGCTTAGCCCCCTTGGGGGGGCGGGACACTGAAGCTTTCTTT.

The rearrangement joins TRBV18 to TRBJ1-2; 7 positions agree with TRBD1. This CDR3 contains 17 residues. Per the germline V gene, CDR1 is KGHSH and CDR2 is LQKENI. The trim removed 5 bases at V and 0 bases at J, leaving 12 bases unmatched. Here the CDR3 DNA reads TGTGCCAGCTCAATCCGACAGGGACGATCAGCTAACTATGGCTACACCTTC. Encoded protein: CASSIRQGRSANYGYTF.

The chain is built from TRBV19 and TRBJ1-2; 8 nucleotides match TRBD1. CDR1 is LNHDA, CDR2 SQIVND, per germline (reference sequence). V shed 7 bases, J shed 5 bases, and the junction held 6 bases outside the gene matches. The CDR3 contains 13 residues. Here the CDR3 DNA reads TGTGCCAGTAACTTCCAGGGGGCATATGGCTACACCTTC. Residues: CASNFQGAYGYTF.

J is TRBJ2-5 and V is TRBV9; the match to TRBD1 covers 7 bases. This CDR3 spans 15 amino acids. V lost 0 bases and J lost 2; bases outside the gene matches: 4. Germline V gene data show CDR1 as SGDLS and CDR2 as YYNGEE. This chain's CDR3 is CASSVAGTVQETQYF. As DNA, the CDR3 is TGTGCCAGCAGCGTAGCAGGGACAGTACAAGAGACCCAGTACTTC.

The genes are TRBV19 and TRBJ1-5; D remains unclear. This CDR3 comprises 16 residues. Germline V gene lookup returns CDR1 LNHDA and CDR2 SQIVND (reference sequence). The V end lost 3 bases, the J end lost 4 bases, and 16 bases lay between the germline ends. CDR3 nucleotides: TGTGCCAGTAGTATTTCGGGGTCGGCCCTGAATCAGCCCCAGCATTTT. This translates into CASSISGSALNQPQHF. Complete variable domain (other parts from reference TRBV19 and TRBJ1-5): DGGITQSPKYLFRKEGQNVTLSCEQNLNHDAMYWYRQDPGQGLRLIYYSQIVNDFQKGDIAEGYSVSREKKESFPLTVTSAQKNPTAFYLCASSISGSALNQPQHFGDGTRLSIL.

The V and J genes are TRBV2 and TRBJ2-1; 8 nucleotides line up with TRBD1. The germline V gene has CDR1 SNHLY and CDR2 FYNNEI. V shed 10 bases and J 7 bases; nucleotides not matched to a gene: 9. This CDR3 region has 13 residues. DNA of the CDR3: TGTGCCACATCCCGGGACAGGCGTAATGAGCAGTTCTTC. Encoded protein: CATSRDRRNEQFF.

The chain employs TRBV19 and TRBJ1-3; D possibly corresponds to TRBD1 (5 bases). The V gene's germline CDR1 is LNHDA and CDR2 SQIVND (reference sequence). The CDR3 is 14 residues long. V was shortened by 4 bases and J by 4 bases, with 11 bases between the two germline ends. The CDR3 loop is CASSTGIGGNTIYF. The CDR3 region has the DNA TGTGCCAGTAGTACAGGGATAGGAGGAAACACCATATATTTT.

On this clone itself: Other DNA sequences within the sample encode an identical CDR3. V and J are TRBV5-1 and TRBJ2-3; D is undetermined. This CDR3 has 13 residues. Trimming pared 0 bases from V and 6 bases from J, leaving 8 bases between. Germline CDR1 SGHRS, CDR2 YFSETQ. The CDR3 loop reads CASSLAGVDTQYF. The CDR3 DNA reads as TGCGCCAGCAGCTTGGCCGGTGTTGATACGCAGTATTTT.

Written as DNA, the CDR3 is TGTGCCAGCAGTGCGCCGGGACAGGCGGGCTATGGCTACACCTTC. This codes for CASSAPGQAGYGYTF. This chain joins TRBV28 and TRBJ1-2, with TRBD1 matching over 8 bases. The CDR3 is 15 residues long. The V segment lost 5 bases and the J segment 4 bases; nucleotides outside the gene matches: 9. Germline CDR1 and CDR2: MDHEN and SYDVKM.

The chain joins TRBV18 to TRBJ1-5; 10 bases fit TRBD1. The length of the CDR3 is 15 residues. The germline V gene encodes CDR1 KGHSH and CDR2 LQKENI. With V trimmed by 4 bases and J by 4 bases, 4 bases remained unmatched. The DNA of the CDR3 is TGTGCCAGCTCACTGGGACAGGGGTGGAATCAGCCCCAGCATTTT. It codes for CASSLGQGWNQPQHF.

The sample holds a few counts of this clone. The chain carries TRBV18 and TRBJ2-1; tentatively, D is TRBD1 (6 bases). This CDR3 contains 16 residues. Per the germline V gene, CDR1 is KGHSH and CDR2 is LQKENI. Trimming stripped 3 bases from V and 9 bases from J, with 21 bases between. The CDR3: CASSPPGRGGVGEQFF. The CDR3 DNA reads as TGTGCCAGCTCACCTCCGGGCAGGGGCGGTGTTGGTGAGCAGTTCTTC.

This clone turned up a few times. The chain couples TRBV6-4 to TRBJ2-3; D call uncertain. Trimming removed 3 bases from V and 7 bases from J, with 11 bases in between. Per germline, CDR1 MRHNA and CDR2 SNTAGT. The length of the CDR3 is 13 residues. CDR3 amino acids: CASSEVPQNTQYF. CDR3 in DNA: TGTGCCAGCAGTGAAGTACCACAAAATACGCAGTATTTT.

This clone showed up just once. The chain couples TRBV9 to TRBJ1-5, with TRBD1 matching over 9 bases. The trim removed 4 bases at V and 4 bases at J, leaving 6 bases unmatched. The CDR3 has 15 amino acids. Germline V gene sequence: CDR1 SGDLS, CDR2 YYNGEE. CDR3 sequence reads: CASSSTGGLNQPQHF. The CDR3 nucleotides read TGTGCCAGCAGCTCAACAGGGGGCCTGAATCAGCCCCAGCATTTT.

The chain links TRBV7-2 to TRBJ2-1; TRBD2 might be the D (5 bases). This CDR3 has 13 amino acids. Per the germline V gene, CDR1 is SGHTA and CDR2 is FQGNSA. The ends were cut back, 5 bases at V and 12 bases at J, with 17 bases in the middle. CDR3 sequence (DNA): TGTGCCAGCAGCCCGACCTCGTTAGCGCGGCAGTTCTTC. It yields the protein CASSPTSLARQFF.